These 10 T cell receptor beta chains originate from one sample sequenced in a study of cytomegalovirus exposure and HLA in healthy donors (TCRdb year 2017). Library method: the immunoSEQ multiplex PCR assay. A mixture of 60 forward primers for TCR Vbeta segments and 13 reverse primers for TCR Jbeta segments was used in the multiplex PCR. TCRdb limited this immuneACCESS table to in-frame rearrangements with V and J called. A share of clones is missing; checked studies link under half to unresolved V genes, and the rest is unexplained. The sample table shows hundreds of thousands of clones, and roughly 80% are seen once. Around a sixth of the sample lies in the top ten. Sequences were obtained from PBMCs. The source of these receptors is a man in his forties or fifties in good health and CMV-seronegative.

The rearrangement uses TRBV27 and TRBJ2-1, with 8 bases that match TRBD2. With 2 bases clipped from V and 4 bases from J, the junction kept 4 bases outside the gene matches. Germline lookup yields CDR1 MNHEY and CDR2 SMNVEV (reference sequence). The CDR3 contains 15 residues. CDR3 loop: CASSLSGGAYNEQFF. CDR3 nucleotides: TGTGCCAGCAGTTTAAGCGGGGGAGCTTACAATGAGCAGTTCTTC.

The genes are TRBV6-6 and TRBJ2-3, with 7 bases fitting TRBD1. There are 15 residues in the CDR3. V shed 6 bases and J 2 bases; nucleotides not matched to a gene: 8. Per the germline V gene, CDR1 is MNHNY and CDR2 is SVGAGI (reference sequence). The CDR3 region has the DNA TGTGCCAGCAGAGACAGGGACCGACTCACAGATACGCAGTATTTT. Encoded protein: CASRDRDRLTDTQYF.

The CDR3 DNA is TGTGCCAGCAGCCTGGGGGTAGACGGGGGGGTCACAGATACGCAGTATTTT. As protein: CASSLGVDGGVTDTQYF. This chain connects TRBV27 to TRBJ2-3; 8 bases fit TRBD2. With V trimmed by 6 bases and J by 2 bases, 13 bases remained unmatched. From germline, CDR1 is MNHEY and CDR2 SMNVEV (reference sequence). There are 17 residues in the CDR3.

This clone was seen once. The chain combines TRBV9 with TRBJ2-2, with D possibly being TRBD1 (6 bases). Germline CDR1 reads SGDLS; CDR2 reads YYNGEE. This CDR3 region has 14 residues. Trimming cost V 3 bases and J 5 bases, with 11 bases left between them. The CDR3, as DNA: TGTGCCAGCAGCGCTATTGGACAGACCGGGGAGCTGTTTTTT. Amino acid sequence: CASSAIGQTGELFF.

The V call is TRBV5-5, the J call TRBJ1-5, with D perhaps TRBD1 (6 bases). The CDR3 has 15 residues. The germline CDR1 and CDR2 sequences are SGHKS and YYEKEE (reference sequence). V lost 1 base to trimming and J lost 4 bases, with 12 bases between them. CDR3 region: CASSLLATGNQPQHF. The CDR3 nucleotides read TGTGCCAGCAGCTTGTTGGCGACAGGAAATCAGCCCCAGCATTTT.

The CDR3 region is CASSLRLAGGGETQYF. In DNA form, the CDR3 reads TGTGCCAGCAGCCTCAGACTAGCGGGAGGTGGGGAGACCCAGTACTTC. The J gene is TRBJ2-5, the V gene TRBV7-2, with 13 bases aligning to TRBD2. CDR1 and CDR2 (germline): SGHTA, FQGNSA. V gave up 5 bases and J gave up 5 bases; unmatched junction bases: 8. This CDR3 is built from 16 residues.

The chain is built from TRBV18 and TRBJ1-5; the D is unclear. Trimming took off 3 bases at V and 1 base at J, with 13 bases between the two ends. The CDR3 has 16 amino acids. Germline CDR1 reads KGHSH; CDR2 reads LQKENI. As DNA, the CDR3 is TGTGCCAGCTCACCTACCGTTTCGGGGAGCAATCAGCCCCAGCATTTT. It translates to CASSPTVSGSNQPQHF.

The rearrangement joins TRBV7-9 to TRBJ2-2; 7 nucleotides match TRBD1. The CDR3 extends over 17 amino acids. In germline, CDR1 is SEHNR, CDR2 FQNEAQ (reference sequence). Trimming took 5 bases from V and 6 from J; bases not matched to a gene: 15. The CDR3 nucleotides are TGTGCCAGCAGCCGCTGGGGGACAGCAGTTCATGCCGGGGAGCTGTTTTTT. Protein: CASSRWGTAVHAGELFF.

The chain employs TRBV7-2 and TRBJ1-6; D is perhaps TRBD1 (6 bases). The CDR3 sequence is 15 residues long. V lost 1 base and J 5 bases, leaving 9 bases between the germline ends. Germline CDR1 and CDR2: SGHTA and FQGNSA. In DNA form, the CDR3 reads TGTGCCAGCAGCTTAGGAGACAGGAATAATTCACCCCTCCACTTT. It yields the protein CASSLGDRNNSPLHF.

This chain's CDR3 is CASSSARGEGEQFF. CDR3 DNA: TGTGCCAGCAGCTCCGCCCGGGGGGAGGGTGAGCAGTTCTTC. This chain links TRBV7-2 with TRBJ2-1; TRBD2 agrees at 7 bases. The CDR3 loop spans 14 amino acids. V lost 4 bases, J lost 9 bases, and 9 bases stayed unmatched. Germline lookup yields CDR1 SGHTA and CDR2 FQGNSA.